This T cell receptor (beta chain) came from a study of shared clonotypes between healthy human individuals. Whole-study context: Plates per donor: three CD4 naive, three CD4 memory, two CD8 naive, one CD8 memory.

The assay was immunoSEQ multiplex PCR, and TCRdb's table has in-frame clones only and misses some. This sample yields 2 million to 3 million clones, of which approximately 94% are seen a single time; 0.35% to 0.45% belongs to the top ten. This CDR3 has 14 amino acids. Germline values: CDR1 LNHNV, CDR2 YYDKDF (reference sequence). V lost 0 bases and J 0 bases, leaving 5 bases between the germline ends. Everyone who donated was a Caucasian adult who lived in Nashville, Tennessee. The source is a man aged 18 to 35 in good health. Some clones in this sample may be carry-over from other donors' samples. Sequencing was done on a sample of naive CD4+ T cells from PBMCs. Documented subset: CD45RA+ positively selected. The genes are TRBV15 and TRBJ2-5; D unclear. Here the CDR3 reads CATSREWDQETQYF. CDR3 bases: TGTGCCACCAGCAGAGAATGGGACCAAGAGACCCAGTACTTC.